This TCR beta chain was found in a study of early T cells in non-severe SARS-CoV-2 infection. This clonotype was counted at least ten times. This could be a read error, since a much larger clone is one nucleotide away. A single record per CDR3 protein comes from TCRdb applying MiXCR to the 5' RACE reads. The repertoire holds 50,000 to 60,000 distinct CDR3 sequences, with more than 9% as singletons. The length of the CDR3 is 15 residues. Germline trimming cut 6 bases from V and 6 bases from J; bases unmatched to any gene: 4. The rearrangement links TRBV12-3 or TRBV12-4 to TRBJ2-1, with 14 bases lining up with TRBD2. Source material: whole blood. The TCR was taken from an adult who was a healthcare worker with PCR-confirmed SARS-CoV-2 infection or an uninfected control (not recorded which). In nucleotides, the CDR3 is TGTGCCAGCAGCTGGGGACTAGCGGGAGCCAATGAGCAGTTCTTC. Translated, it gives CASSWGLAGANEQFF.